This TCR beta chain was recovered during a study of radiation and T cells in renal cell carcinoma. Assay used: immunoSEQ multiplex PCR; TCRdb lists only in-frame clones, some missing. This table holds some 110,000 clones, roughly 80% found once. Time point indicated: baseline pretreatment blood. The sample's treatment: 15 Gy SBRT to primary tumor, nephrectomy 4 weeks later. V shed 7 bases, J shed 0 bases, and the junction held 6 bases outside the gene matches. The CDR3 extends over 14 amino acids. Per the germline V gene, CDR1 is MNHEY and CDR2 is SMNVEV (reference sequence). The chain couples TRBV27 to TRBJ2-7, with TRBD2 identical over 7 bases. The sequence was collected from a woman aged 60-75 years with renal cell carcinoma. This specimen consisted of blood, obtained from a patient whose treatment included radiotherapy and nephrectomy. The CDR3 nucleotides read TGTGCCAGCACCCCCGGGGGGTTCTCCTACGAGCAGTACTTC. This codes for CASTPGGFSYEQYF.